These 19 T cell receptor beta chains originate from one sample sequenced in a study of identical twins. MiXCR was run by TCRdb on the 5' RACE reads, yielding one entry per CDR3 protein. The sample includes 540,000 or so distinct CDR3 sequences, 20% to 25% of them seen just once. These records were also assigned to another study, of yellow fever vaccine responses in identical twins.

The specimen sequenced was CD4+ T cells sorted from blood. All receptors derive from a woman under 30 in good health.

This clonotype has a handful of counts. This chain joins TRBV20-1 and TRBJ2-1; D might be TRBD1 (6 bases). Looked up from germline, CDR1 is DFQATT and CDR2 is SNEGSKA (reference sequence). The germline V and J ends were trimmed by 3 bases and 6 bases, with 24 bases remaining between them. The CDR3 spans 17 residues. CDR3 region: CSARMGSGGGWTNEQFF. The CDR3 DNA reads TGCAGTGCTAGGATGGGATCTGGGGGCGGCTGGACCAATGAGCAGTTCTTC.

This chain uses TRBV10-3 with TRBJ2-3; D is perhaps TRBD2 (6 bases). The CDR3 consists of 15 residues. CDR1 and CDR2 (germline): ENHRY, SYGVKD. With 8 bases removed from V and 4 bases from J, the gap between germline ends came to 19 bases. In DNA form, the CDR3 reads TGTGCCATCGCCCAAACCCGGGGGATATCAGATACGCAGTATTTT. As protein: CAIAQTRGISDTQYF.

In this sample, this clonotype turned up once. The chain carries TRBV6-1 and TRBJ1-2; maybe TRBD1 (5 bases). CDR3 size: 13 residues. V shed 6 bases and J shed 8 bases, with 16 bases lying between them. Germline V gene data show CDR1 as MNHNS and CDR2 as SASEGT. DNA for the CDR3: TGTGCCAGCAGCATGGGGGGGGGGAGAGGCTACACCTTC. Translation gives CASSMGGGRGYTF.

CDR3 in amino acids: CASILAGARETQYF. CDR3 DNA sequence: TGTGCCAGCATTCTAGCGGGGGCGCGGGAGACCCAGTACTTC. The chain recombines TRBV2 with TRBJ2-5; TRBD2 matches at 10 bases. Germline-derived CDR1 and CDR2 are SNHLY and FYNNEI. Trimming took 7 bases from V and 5 from J; bases not matched to a gene: 7. This CDR3 comprises 14 residues.

A few counts support this clonotype. V gene TRBV20-1 combines with J gene TRBJ2-3, with 7 positions matching TRBD1. V shed 6 bases and J 0 bases; nucleotides not matched to a gene: 12. This CDR3 is 16 amino acids long. Germline loops: CDR1 DFQATT, CDR2 SNEGSKA (reference sequence). CDR3 bases: TGCAGTGCACAATCCGGGACAGATACTAGCACAGATACGCAGTATTTT. It encodes CSAQSGTDTSTDTQYF.

This chain links TRBV20-1 with TRBJ2-5; TRBD1 matches at 10 bases. CDR3 length: 14 amino acids. In germline, CDR1 is DFQATT, CDR2 SNEGSKA (reference sequence). CDR3 sequence: CSGFGQGVSETQYF. The CDR3, as DNA: TGCTCCGGGTTTGGACAGGGGGTTTCTGAGACCCAGTACTTC.

This sequence joins TRBV6-2 or TRBV6-3 and TRBJ2-7; the match to TRBD2 covers 7 bases. The CDR3 contains 12 residues. The V gene end was trimmed by 6 bases and the J gene end by 6 bases; junction bases not matched to a gene: 5. In germline, CDR1 is MNHEY, CDR2 SVGEGT. The CDR3 sequence: CASSRGGIEQYV. CDR3 sequence (DNA): TGTGCCAGCAGCCGGGGAGGGATCGAGCAGTACGTC.

V and J are TRBV2 and TRBJ2-1; no definite D call. Trimming removed 1 base at V and 0 bases at J, with 7 bases between. Germline V gene sequence: CDR1 SNHLY, CDR2 FYNNEI. The CDR3 runs to 15 residues. CDR3 amino acids: CASSEEGRSYNEQFF. CDR3 nucleotide sequence: TGTGCCAGCAGTGAAGAAGGGCGCTCCTACAATGAGCAGTTCTTC.

This clonotype appeared a single time. CDR3: CASSLGEGVTEAFF. The CDR3 DNA reads TGCGCCAGCAGCTTGGGCGAGGGTGTCACTGAAGCTTTCTTT. The genes are TRBV5-1 and TRBJ1-1; D uncertain. V lost 0 bases, J lost 4 bases, and 10 bases lay in between. Germline CDR1 SGHRS, CDR2 YFSETQ. The CDR3 extends over 14 amino acids.

The V and J genes are TRBV5-1 and TRBJ2-7; TRBD2 agrees at 7 bases. Trimming removed 6 bases from V and 2 bases from J; junction bases left unmatched: 5. Per the germline V gene, CDR1 is SGHRS and CDR2 is YFSETQ. There are 13 residues in the CDR3. The DNA of the CDR3 is TGCGCCAGCACCGAGGGAGGGCCCTACGAGCAGTACTTC. This gives the protein CASTEGGPYEQYF.

The chain uses TRBV20-1 and TRBJ2-7, with a possible D match to TRBD2 (6 bases). Per germline, CDR1 DFQATT and CDR2 SNEGSKA (reference sequence). This CDR3 contains 15 residues. Trimming removed 0 bases from V and 4 bases from J, with 16 bases in between. The DNA of the CDR3 is TGCAGTGCTAGAGATCGGGGGATTGGACCATACGAGCAGTACTTC. It codes for CSARDRGIGPYEQYF.

This clonotype was seen a few times. The gene calls are TRBV27 and TRBJ2-1; 13 bases align to TRBD2. The CDR3 totals 15 residues. The V gene's germline CDR1 is MNHEY and CDR2 SMNVEV (reference sequence). V lost 8 bases, J lost 7 bases, and 8 bases stayed unmatched. The CDR3 DNA is TGTGCCAGCTCCTCCGGGACTAGCGGGAAGAATGAGCAGTTCTTC. The encoded protein is CASSSGTSGKNEQFF.

In this sample, this clonotype turned up a few times. V is TRBV6-1 and J is TRBJ2-2, with 7 nucleotides matching TRBD2. Germline V CDR1 and CDR2: MNHNS, SASEGT. The length of the CDR3 is 14 residues. The CDR3 is CGVRGASGTGELFF. Written as DNA, the CDR3 is TGTGGCGTCAGAGGGGCTAGCGGTACCGGGGAGCTGTTTTTT.

This clonotype was found a few times. The rearrangement links TRBV18 to TRBJ2-1; tentative D call: TRBD1 (6 bases). This CDR3 is built from 15 residues. Germline CDR1 is KGHSH and CDR2 is LQKENI. The V and J ends lost 3 bases and 1 base respectively, with 10 bases between them. CDR3 region: CASSPRQESYNEQFF. CDR3 nucleotides: TGTGCCAGCTCACCTCGACAGGAATCCTACAATGAGCAGTTCTTC.

V usage is TRBV5-1 and J usage is TRBJ2-5; tentatively, D is TRBD1 (7 bases). Per the germline V gene, CDR1 is SGHRS and CDR2 is YFSETQ. CDR3 length: 17 residues. Trimming shortened V by 4 bases and J by 5 bases, and 24 bases separated the two germline ends. CDR3 in DNA: TGCGCCAGCAGCCCGCATCCCCTAACAGGGGCGGGGGAGACCCAGTACTTC. This gives the protein CASSPHPLTGAGETQYF.

This rearrangement joins TRBV9 to TRBJ2-1; 8 bases fit TRBD1. The CDR3 is made up of 16 amino acids. Germline CDR1 reads SGDLS; CDR2 reads YYNGEE. V dropped 2 bases and J dropped 0; count of bases not matched to a gene: 4. CDR3: CASSVFGQGSYNEQFF. CDR3 nucleotide sequence: TGTGCCAGCAGCGTCTTCGGACAGGGCTCCTACAATGAGCAGTTCTTC.

This clonotype was found a few times. The chain carries TRBV20-1 and TRBJ2-3, with D unclear. From germline, CDR1 is DFQATT and CDR2 SNEGSKA (reference sequence). The CDR3 has 14 residues. V was cut by 3 bases and J by 0 bases, with 10 bases left in between. Written as DNA, the CDR3 is TGCAGTGCTAGTGTTTCCACTAGCACAGATACGCAGTATTTT. Translated: CSASVSTSTDTQYF.

This clonotype was counted ten times or more. The V and J genes are TRBV10-2 and TRBJ2-3; possible D gene TRBD2, 6 bases. Trimming left V 10 bases short and J 4 bases short, with 15 bases between. Germline-derived CDR1 and CDR2 are WSHSY and SAAADI. CDR3 length equals 13 residues. In nucleotides, the CDR3 is TGCGCCACCACGGGACTCGTGGCAGATACGCAGTATTTT. This gives the protein CATTGLVADTQYF.

J is TRBJ2-5 and V is TRBV7-9, with 8 bases matching TRBD2. Germline CDR1 and CDR2: SEHNR and FQNEAQ (reference sequence). CDR3 length: 16 amino acids. V shed 3 bases and J 5 bases; nucleotides not matched to a gene: 11. The CDR3 loop is CASSFTGGSRPETQYF. Here the CDR3 DNA reads TGTGCCAGCAGCTTCACGGGAGGGAGCCGGCCCGAGACCCAGTACTTC.